This T cell receptor (beta chain) comes out of a study of blood T cells in healthy people across ages. Regarding the study as a whole: While age rose, TCR beta diversity per million T cells dropped in a roughly linear way. Greater diversity and more naive CD4+ cells were seen in long-lived donors than in aged donors.

It was with a sample-barcoded 5' primer and a J-beta primer mix that a second PCR of roughly 7 to 12 cycles was run. TCRdb itself ran the 5' RACE reads through MiXCR, one entry per CDR3 protein. The sample lists around 1,100,000 distinct CDR3 sequences, around two fifths occurring once. The CDR3 contains 14 residues. Germline-derived CDR1 and CDR2 are MNHEY and SMNVEV (reference sequence). With regard to this clonotype: The antigen is unknown.

The sequencing input was blood. The gene calls are TRBV27 and TRBJ2-4; a weak D match, TRBD1 (5 bases). The J call is doubtful: the DNA matches TRBJ2-7 better. The receptor was isolated from a man younger than 30 in good health. DNA of the CDR3: TGTGCCAGCAGTGCAAGATCAGGGTTTTACGAGCAGTACTTC. Amino acid sequence: CASSARSGFYEQYF.